These 27 T cell receptor beta chains share one sample of origin, sequenced in a study of cytomegalovirus exposure and HLA in healthy donors. In the PCR, 60 Vbeta and 13 Jbeta primers were used. Method: immunoSEQ multiplex PCR; TCRdb's copy keeps in-frame clones and lacks some. The sample holds some 130,000 clones, just over 70% seen once. The sequenced material came from PBMCs. Every receptor here comes from an older woman in good health and CMV-seropositive.

This clone has only one observation. V usage is TRBV18 and J usage is TRBJ1-2; 11 bases match TRBD1. Germline V lookup: CDR1 KGHSH, CDR2 LQKENI. V shed 3 bases and J 0 bases; nucleotides not matched to a gene: 3. The CDR3 extends over 16 amino acids. This chain's CDR3 is CASSPGTGGSNYGYTF. The CDR3 DNA sequence: TGTGCCAGCTCACCCGGGACAGGGGGGTCTAACTATGGCTACACCTTC.

CDR3 loop: CASSVGGVGNQPQHF. CDR3 nucleotide sequence: TGTGCCAGCAGCGTAGGGGGGGTGGGCAATCAGCCCCAGCATTTT. The chain is built from TRBV9 and TRBJ1-5; D is possibly TRBD1 (5 bases). The V and J ends lost 0 bases and 2 bases respectively, with 9 bases between them. Germline CDR1 reads SGDLS; CDR2 reads YYNGEE. The CDR3 has 15 amino acids.

The rearrangement joins TRBV4-2 to TRBJ2-3, with TRBD2 matching over 7 bases. The J segment lost 2 bases and the V segment lost 2 bases, leaving 7 bases of the junction unmatched. Germline loops: CDR1 LGHNA, CDR2 YNFKEQ. CDR3 length equals 16 residues. Here the CDR3 reads CASSQQTGLLTDTQYF. In DNA, the CDR3 is TGTGCCAGCAGCCAACAAACGGGACTACTCACAGATACGCAGTATTTT.

The rearrangement links TRBV29-1 to TRBJ1-1, with TRBD1 matching 10 bases. J was trimmed by 4 bases and V by 5 bases; bases with no gene match: 13. Germline V gene lookup returns CDR1 SQVTM and CDR2 ANQGSEA. The CDR3 is 16 amino acids. The CDR3 DNA sequence: TGCAGCGTTTATGTCCCGGGACAGGGGATGGGCACTGAAGCTTTCTTT. This gives the protein CSVYVPGQGMGTEAFF.

This chain joins TRBV13 and TRBJ2-2; TRBD1 matches at 11 bases. Per the germline V gene, CDR1 is PRHDT and CDR2 is FYEKMQ (reference sequence). The CDR3 covers 16 residues. V trimming: 4 bases; J trimming: 4 bases; junction bases outside the gene matches: 5. The CDR3, as DNA: TGTGCCAGCAGCTCTTCCGGGACAGGGGGCACCGGGGAGCTGTTTTTT. It encodes CASSSSGTGGTGELFF.

The V gene is TRBV9, the J gene TRBJ2-6, with D tentatively TRBD1 (6 bases). Germline CDR1 is SGDLS and CDR2 is YYNGEE. V lost 4 bases, J lost 3 bases, and 17 bases lay in between. The CDR3 contains 17 residues. In DNA form, the CDR3 reads TGTGCCAGCAGCCCTCAAAGACGGACAGTTGGGGCCAACGTCCTGACTTTC. It is translated as CASSPQRRTVGANVLTF.

This clone was found a few times. The chain uses TRBV29-1 and TRBJ2-7; 9 nucleotides agree with TRBD1. Germline trimming cut 4 bases from V and 3 bases from J; bases unmatched to any gene: 7. The CDR3 consists of 14 residues. Germline values: CDR1 SQVTM, CDR2 ANQGSEA. The CDR3 DNA sequence: TGCAGCGTTGCCTCGGGACAGGGAATCTACGAGCAGTACTTC. Translated: CSVASGQGIYEQYF.

V and J are TRBV15 and TRBJ2-1; 10 nucleotides agree with TRBD1. CDR1 and CDR2 (germline): LNHNV, YYDKDF (reference sequence). This CDR3 comprises 18 residues. V gave up 5 bases and J gave up 0 bases; unmatched junction bases: 10. CDR3 sequence: CATSPTDRGPSSYNEQFF. CDR3 in DNA: TGTGCCACCAGCCCTACTGACAGGGGGCCTAGCTCCTACAATGAGCAGTTCTTC. The whole variable domain, filled in from reference TRBV15 and TRBJ2-1, reads DAMVIQNPRYQVTQFGKPVTLSCSQTLNHNVMYWYQQKSSQAPKLLFHYYDKDFNNEADTPDNFQSRRPNTSFCFLDIRSPGLGDTAMYLCATSPTDRGPSSYNEQFFGPGTRLTVL.

The CDR3, as DNA: TGTGCCAGCAGAACAGGGGGCTCGGATAATTCACCCCTCCACTTT. Translation gives CASRTGGSDNSPLHF. The J gene is TRBJ1-6, the V gene TRBV6-5; 9 bases are shared with TRBD1. V was clipped by 6 bases and J by 5 bases; unmatched bases: 5. Germline V lookup: CDR1 MNHEY, CDR2 SVGAGI. The CDR3 length is 15 residues.

The chain uses TRBV7-9 and TRBJ1-5, with a weak D call TRBD1 (5 bases). Germline V gives CDR1 SEHNR, CDR2 FQNEAQ (reference sequence). The V gene lost 3 bases and the J gene lost 3 bases, with 12 bases spanning the gap. The CDR3 runs to 15 residues. The CDR3 reads CASSFQGLNNQPQHF. In nucleotides, the CDR3 is TGTGCCAGCAGCTTCCAGGGCCTTAACAATCAGCCCCAGCATTTT.

A few counts support this clone. This chain joins TRBV19 and TRBJ2-2, with TRBD2 matching over 7 bases. The V segment lost 7 bases and the J segment 4 bases; nucleotides outside the gene matches: 15. This CDR3 is built from 17 residues. CDR1 and CDR2 (germline): LNHDA, SQIVND (reference sequence). The CDR3 region is CASKGTLADWGTGELFF. The CDR3 nucleotides are TGTGCCAGTAAGGGGACTCTAGCGGACTGGGGCACCGGGGAGCTGTTTTTT.

The chain has TRBV6-6 and TRBJ2-3; 7 bases align to TRBD2. The CDR3 is 13 amino acids. Per the germline V gene, CDR1 is MNHNY and CDR2 is SVGAGI (reference sequence). With V trimmed by 4 bases and J by 5 bases, 3 bases remained unmatched. The CDR3 loop is CASSSRGIDTQYF. The CDR3 DNA is TGTGCCAGCAGTTCGCGGGGGATAGATACGCAGTATTTT.

This chain links TRBV7-3 with TRBJ1-1; D may be TRBD1 (5 bases). This CDR3 region has 17 residues. Germline CDR1 reads SGHTA; CDR2 reads FQGTGA. V shed 1 base and J shed 3 bases, with 18 bases lying between them. DNA for the CDR3: TGTGCCAGCAGCTTAAACACCCACGGGGGGAGGGACACTGAAGCTTTCTTT. It yields the protein CASSLNTHGGRDTEAFF.

The CDR3 DNA sequence: TGTGCCAGCACGCGACAGGGGGCTCTCGGCTACACCTTC. Its translation is CASTRQGALGYTF. V usage is TRBV11-2 and J usage is TRBJ1-2; 10 bases agree with TRBD1. Germline V gene lookup returns CDR1 SGHAT and CDR2 FQNNGV. The length of the CDR3 is 13 residues. Losses at the gene ends were 7 bases for V and 8 bases for J; bases not matched to a gene: 7.

The rearrangement uses TRBV7-8 and TRBJ2-5; D is possibly TRBD1 (6 bases). This CDR3 has 14 residues. The germline V gene encodes CDR1 SGHVS and CDR2 FQNEAQ. V was pared by 4 bases and J by 4 bases, with 13 bases between. CDR3 region: CASSSQQGRETQYF. In DNA, the CDR3 is TGTGCCAGCAGCTCTCAACAGGGACGAGAGACCCAGTACTTC.

The V call is TRBV5-1, the J call TRBJ2-6; D unclear. This CDR3 contains 15 residues. V shed 0 bases and J shed 4 bases, with 8 bases lying between them. Germline V lookup: CDR1 SGHRS, CDR2 YFSETQ. The CDR3 nucleotides read TGCGCCAGCAGCTTGGAACAACCCGGGGCCAACGTCCTGACTTTC. It yields the protein CASSLEQPGANVLTF.

The chain uses TRBV11-2 and TRBJ2-1; 12 positions agree with TRBD2. V shed 1 base and J 2 bases; nucleotides not matched to a gene: 6. Germline V CDR1 and CDR2: SGHAT, FQNNGV. This CDR3 region has 18 residues. Here the CDR3 DNA reads TGTGCCAGCAGCTTAGCCCGGACTAGCGGGGATACCTACAATGAGCAGTTCTTC. Translated, it gives CASSLARTSGDTYNEQFF.

The CDR3 DNA is TGTGCCAGCAGCTTCGGACAGCCTACCTACGAGCAGTACTTC. Protein sequence: CASSFGQPTYEQYF. The chain has TRBV5-6 and TRBJ2-7; possible D gene TRBD1, 6 bases. V was clipped by 2 bases and J by 2 bases, with 11 bases between them. Per the germline V gene, CDR1 is SGHDT and CDR2 is YYEEEE. CDR3 length equals 14 residues.

The CDR3 nucleotides are TGTGCCAGCAGCCAGTCGACTGCCGGAGAGCAGTTCTTC. This translates into CASSQSTAGEQFF. The chain links TRBV14 to TRBJ2-1; D unclear. This CDR3 is built from 13 residues. CDR1 is SGHDN, CDR2 FVKESK, per germline. V was cut by 3 bases and J by 10 bases, with 13 bases left in between.

The chain is built from TRBV9 and TRBJ2-1; TRBD2 matches at 12 bases. The CDR3 runs to 20 residues. Germline-derived CDR1 and CDR2 are SGDLS and YYNGEE. J was trimmed by 7 bases and V by 0 bases; bases with no gene match: 17. The CDR3 region is CASSVEPLAGGDITLNEQFF. In DNA form, the CDR3 reads TGTGCCAGCAGCGTAGAACCTCTAGCGGGGGGGGACATTACTTTGAATGAGCAGTTCTTC.

This chain connects TRBV5-1 to TRBJ2-3, with D uncertain. Deletions cut 1 base from V and 0 bases from J, with 3 bases between. This CDR3 has 13 amino acids. The V gene's germline CDR1 is SGHRS and CDR2 YFSETQ. CDR3 in DNA: TGCGCCAGCAGCTTGCCGAGCACAGATACGCAGTATTTT. Protein: CASSLPSTDTQYF.

Notes on this clone: Additional DNA sequences in this sample encode the identical CDR3. The rearrangement uses TRBV7-2 and TRBJ2-7, with D perhaps matching TRBD2 (6 bases). Deletions cut 5 bases from V and 7 bases from J, with 21 bases between. The CDR3 runs 15 residues. Germline values: CDR1 SGHTA, CDR2 FQGNSA. The CDR3 nucleotides read TGTGCCAGCAGCCCTTCGCAGGGCTCCCGGGGGGAGCAGTACTTC. Its protein product is CASSPSQGSRGEQYF. Variable domain in full (rest from reference TRBV7-2 and TRBJ2-7): GAGVSQSPSNKVTEKGKDVELRCDPISGHTALYWYRQSLGQGLEFLIYFQGNSAPDKSGLPSDRFSAERTGGSVSTLTIQRTQQEDSAVYLCASSPSQGSRGEQYFGPGTRLTVT.

The table lists this clone with a few counts. The chain carries TRBV5-1 and TRBJ1-3; D unclear. The V gene's germline CDR1 is SGHRS and CDR2 YFSETQ. V was pared by 1 base and J by 0 bases, with 5 bases between. The CDR3 extends over 14 amino acids. CDR3 amino acids: CASSLSGSGNTIYF. CDR3 bases: TGCGCCAGCAGCTTGTCGGGCTCTGGAAACACCATATATTTT.

This chain connects TRBV5-1 to TRBJ1-1; 8 nucleotides agree with TRBD1. The germline V gene encodes CDR1 SGHRS and CDR2 YFSETQ. V lost 3 bases, J lost 0 bases, and 4 bases stayed unmatched. The length of the CDR3 is 15 residues. The CDR3 loop is CASSSRQGMNTEAFF. As DNA, the CDR3 is TGCGCCAGCAGCTCTCGACAGGGGATGAACACTGAAGCTTTCTTT.

CDR3 bases: TGTGCCAGCAGCCGTACCTCCGGGACAGAGAATGAGCAGTTCTTC. This sequence encodes CASSRTSGTENEQFF. The chain is built from TRBV11-3 and TRBJ2-1; 7 nucleotides match TRBD1. The V and J ends lost 5 bases and 7 bases, in that order; junction bases with no gene match: 11. The CDR3 loop spans 15 amino acids. Germline V CDR1 and CDR2: SGHNT, YENEEA.

The chain carries TRBV5-4 and TRBJ2-1, with TRBD1 as a possible D gene (6 bases). The V end was cut by 3 bases, the J end by 4 bases, with 8 bases between. Germline CDR1 and CDR2: SGHNT and YYREEE (reference sequence). The CDR3 totals 13 residues. The CDR3 protein is CASSWGQYNEQFF. CDR3 nucleotides: TGTGCCAGCAGCTGGGGACAATACAATGAGCAGTTCTTC.

V gene TRBV9 combines with J gene TRBJ2-1; 12 bases line up with TRBD2. The CDR3 has 15 residues. V shed 2 bases, J shed 8 bases, and the junction held 5 bases outside the gene matches. Germline V lookup: CDR1 SGDLS, CDR2 YYNGEE. CDR3 bases: TGTGCCAGCAGCGTCTTACTAGCGGGGGGCCATGAGCAGTTCTTC. Amino acid sequence: CASSVLLAGGHEQFF.